This T cell receptor (beta chain) was identified in a study of T-cell memory formation after mild COVID-19. Study results and limitations: Clones contracting day 15 to 85 were balanced CD4/CD8; later expanders leaned CD4+. Certain responding clones were present in pre-infection memory, suggesting participation of cross-reactive memory.

MiXCR was run by TCRdb on the 5' RACE reads, yielding one entry per CDR3 protein. The sample holds approximately 580,000 distinct CDR3 sequences; just over 20% are singletons and the top ten take approximately 12%. This clonotype was detected only a few times. Its target is unknown. The ends were cut back, 1 base at V and 4 bases at J, with 5 bases in the middle. The length of the CDR3 is 12 residues. Germline-derived CDR1 and CDR2 are DFQATT and SNEGSKA (reference sequence). The receptor's source is an adult woman who had mild COVID-19 (a few samples of this study predate the infection). Cell type and time point are not known. The sample was PBMCs or a T cell subset sorted from them (not recorded which). The rearrangement joins TRBV20-1 to TRBJ2-1; unclear D gene. The CDR3 protein is CSARVPYNEQFF. CDR3 sequence (DNA): TGCAGTGCTAGAGTCCCGTACAATGAGCAGTTCTTC.